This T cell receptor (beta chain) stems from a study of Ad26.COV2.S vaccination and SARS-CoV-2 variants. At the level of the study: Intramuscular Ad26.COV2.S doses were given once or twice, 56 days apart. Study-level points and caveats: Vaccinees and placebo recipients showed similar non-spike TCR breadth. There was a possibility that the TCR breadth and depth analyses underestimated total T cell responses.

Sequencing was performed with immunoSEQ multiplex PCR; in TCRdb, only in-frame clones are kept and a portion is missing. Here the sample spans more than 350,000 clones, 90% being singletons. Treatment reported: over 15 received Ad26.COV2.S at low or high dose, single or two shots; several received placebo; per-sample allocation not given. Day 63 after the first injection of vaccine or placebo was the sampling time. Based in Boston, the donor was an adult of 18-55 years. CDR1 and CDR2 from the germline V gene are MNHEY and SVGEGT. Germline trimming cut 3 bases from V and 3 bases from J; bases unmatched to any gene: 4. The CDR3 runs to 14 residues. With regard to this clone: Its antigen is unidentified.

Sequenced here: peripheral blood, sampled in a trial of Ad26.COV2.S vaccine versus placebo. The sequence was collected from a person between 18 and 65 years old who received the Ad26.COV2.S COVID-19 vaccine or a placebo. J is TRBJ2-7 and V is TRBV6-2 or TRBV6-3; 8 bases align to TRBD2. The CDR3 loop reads CASSYAREVYEQYF. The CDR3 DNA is TGTGCCAGCAGTTATGCGCGGGAGGTCTACGAGCAGTACTTC.